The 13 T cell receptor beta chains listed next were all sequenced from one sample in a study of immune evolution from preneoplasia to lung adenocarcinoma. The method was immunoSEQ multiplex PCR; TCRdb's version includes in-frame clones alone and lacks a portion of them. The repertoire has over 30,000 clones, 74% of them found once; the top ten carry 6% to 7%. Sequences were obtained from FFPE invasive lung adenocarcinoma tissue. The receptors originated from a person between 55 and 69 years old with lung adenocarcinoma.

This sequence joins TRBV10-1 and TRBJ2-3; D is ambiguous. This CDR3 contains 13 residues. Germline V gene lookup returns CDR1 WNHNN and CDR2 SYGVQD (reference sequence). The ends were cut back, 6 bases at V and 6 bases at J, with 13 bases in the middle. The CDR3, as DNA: TGCGCCAGCAGCTCGGCCTTTCGGGATACGCAGTATTTT. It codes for CASSSAFRDTQYF.

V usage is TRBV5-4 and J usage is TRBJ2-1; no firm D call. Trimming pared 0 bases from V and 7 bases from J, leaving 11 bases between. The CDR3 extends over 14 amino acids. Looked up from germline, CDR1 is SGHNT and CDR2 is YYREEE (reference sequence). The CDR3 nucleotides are TGTGCCAGCAGCTTGGGTATACAGAAGAATGAGCAGTTCTTC. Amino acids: CASSLGIQKNEQFF.

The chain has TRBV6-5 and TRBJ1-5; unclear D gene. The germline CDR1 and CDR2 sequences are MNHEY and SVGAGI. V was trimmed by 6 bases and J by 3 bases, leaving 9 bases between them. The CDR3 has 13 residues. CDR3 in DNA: TGTGCCAGCAGCTCAGTTACCAATCAGCCCCAGCATTTT. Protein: CASSSVTNQPQHF.

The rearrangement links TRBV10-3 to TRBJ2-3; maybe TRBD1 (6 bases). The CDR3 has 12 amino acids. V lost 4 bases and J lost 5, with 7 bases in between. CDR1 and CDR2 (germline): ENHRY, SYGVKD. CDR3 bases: TGTGCCATCAGTGGAGGGGGAGATACGCAGTATTTT. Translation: CAISGGGDTQYF.

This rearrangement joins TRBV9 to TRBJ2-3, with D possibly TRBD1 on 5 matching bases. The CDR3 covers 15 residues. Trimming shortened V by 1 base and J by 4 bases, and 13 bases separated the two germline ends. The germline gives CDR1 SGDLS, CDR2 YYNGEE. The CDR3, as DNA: TGTGCCAGCAGCGTAAGGGAAGGGGTCGCAGATACGCAGTATTTT. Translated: CASSVREGVADTQYF.

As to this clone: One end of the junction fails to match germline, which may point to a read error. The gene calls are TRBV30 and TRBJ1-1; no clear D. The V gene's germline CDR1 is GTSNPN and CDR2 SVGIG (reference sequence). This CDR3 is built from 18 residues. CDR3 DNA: TGTGCCTGGAGTGTATGGGGTCATGGTGTTCTGGGGAACACTGAAGCTTTTTTT. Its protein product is CAWSVWGHGVLGNTEAFF.

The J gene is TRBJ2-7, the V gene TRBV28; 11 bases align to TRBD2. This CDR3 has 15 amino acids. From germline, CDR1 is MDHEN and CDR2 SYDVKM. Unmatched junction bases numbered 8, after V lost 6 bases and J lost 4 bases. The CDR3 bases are TGTGCCAGCAGGCCTCAACTAGCGGGAGCGTACGAGCAGTACTTC. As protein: CASRPQLAGAYEQYF.

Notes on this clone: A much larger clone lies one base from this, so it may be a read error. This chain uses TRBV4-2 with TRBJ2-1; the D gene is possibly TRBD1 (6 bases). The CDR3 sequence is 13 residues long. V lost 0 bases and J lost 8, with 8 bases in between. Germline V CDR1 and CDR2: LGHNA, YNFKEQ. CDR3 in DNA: TGTGCCAGCAGCCAAGATACAGGGTATGAGCAGTTCTTC. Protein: CASSQDTGYEQFF.

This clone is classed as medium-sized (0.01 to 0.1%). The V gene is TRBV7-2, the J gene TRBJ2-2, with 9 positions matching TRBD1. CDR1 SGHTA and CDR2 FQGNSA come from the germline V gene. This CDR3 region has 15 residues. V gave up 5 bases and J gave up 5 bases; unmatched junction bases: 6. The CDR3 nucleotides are TGTGCCAGCAGCCCTAGACAGGGGGTAACCGGGGAGCTGTTTTTT. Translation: CASSPRQGVTGELFF.

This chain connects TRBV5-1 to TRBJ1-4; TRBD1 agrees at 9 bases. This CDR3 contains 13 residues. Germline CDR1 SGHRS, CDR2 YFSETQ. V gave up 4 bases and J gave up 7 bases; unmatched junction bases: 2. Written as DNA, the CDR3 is TGCGCCAGCAGCCCGGACAGGGGTGAAAAACTGTTTTTT. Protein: CASSPDRGEKLFF.

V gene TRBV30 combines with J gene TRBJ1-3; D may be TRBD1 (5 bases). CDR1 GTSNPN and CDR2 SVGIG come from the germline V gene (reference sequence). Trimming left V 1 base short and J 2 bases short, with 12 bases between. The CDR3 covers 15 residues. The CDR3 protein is CAWSGDGTAGNTIYF. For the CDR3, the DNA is TGTGCCTGGAGTGGGGACGGGACGGCTGGAAACACCATATATTTT.

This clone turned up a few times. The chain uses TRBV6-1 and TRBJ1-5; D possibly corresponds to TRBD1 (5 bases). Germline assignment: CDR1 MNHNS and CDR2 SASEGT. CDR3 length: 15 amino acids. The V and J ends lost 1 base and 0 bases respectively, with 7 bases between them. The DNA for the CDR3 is TGTGCCAGCAGTGAAGATGGGGGTAGCAATCAGCCCCAGCATTTT. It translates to CASSEDGGSNQPQHF.

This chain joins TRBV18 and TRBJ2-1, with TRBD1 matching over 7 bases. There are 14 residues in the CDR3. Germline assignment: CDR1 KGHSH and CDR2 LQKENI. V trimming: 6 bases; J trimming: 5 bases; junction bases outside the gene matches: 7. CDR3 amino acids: CASSRGQENNEQFF. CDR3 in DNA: TGTGCCAGCTCTCGAGGACAGGAAAACAATGAGCAGTTCTTC.